Listed here are 15 T cell receptor beta chains from one sample, sequenced in a study of blood T cell repertoires in COVID-19. TCRdb's table, derived via immunoSEQ multiplex PCR, lists solely in-frame clones and lacks some. Altogether about 3,400 clones are present, 80% being singletons, with the ten largest covering just over 20%. Source material: peripheral blood. These receptors were taken from a human donor in a cohort sampled during active COVID-19.

The gene calls are TRBV11-3 and TRBJ2-3, with D uncertain. CDR3 length equals 14 residues. Trimming stripped 1 base from V and 0 bases from J, with 5 bases between. Germline V lookup: CDR1 SGHNT, CDR2 YENEEA. CDR3 region: CASSLGASTDTQYF. The CDR3 nucleotides read TGTGCCAGCAGCTTAGGCGCTAGCACAGATACGCAGTATTTT.

The J gene is TRBJ2-2, the V gene TRBV19, with 10 nucleotides matching TRBD1. J gave up 7 bases and V 6 bases, and 8 bases lay outside the gene matches. The CDR3 consists of 15 residues. CDR1 is LNHDA, CDR2 SQIVND, per germline (reference sequence). The chain's CDR3 is CASRGQGRSHGELFF. Here the CDR3 DNA reads TGTGCCAGTAGGGGACAGGGGAGAAGCCACGGGGAGCTGTTTTTT. Together with reference TRBV19 and TRBJ2-2, the CDR3 gives the full variable domain: DGGITQSPKYLFRKEGQNVTLSCEQNLNHDAMYWYRQDPGQGLRLIYYSQIVNDFQKGDIAEGYSVSREKKESFPLTVTSAQKNPTAFYLCASRGQGRSHGELFFGEGSRLTVL.

This clone was recorded only once. The rearrangement uses TRBV4-3 and TRBJ1-3, with D unclear. The CDR3 has 14 amino acids. Trimming stripped 4 bases from V and 0 bases from J, with 7 bases between. CDR1 is LGHNA and CDR2 is YSLEER in the germline V gene. The CDR3 region is CASSRTISGNTIYF. CDR3 coding DNA: TGCGCCAGCAGCCGCACAATCTCTGGAAACACCATATATTTT.

The chain combines TRBV4-1 with TRBJ1-1; D gene uncertain. With 2 bases removed from V and 5 bases from J, the gap between germline ends came to 24 bases. Germline V gene sequence: CDR1 MGHRA, CDR2 YSYEKL. The CDR3 has 18 residues. The CDR3 sequence: CASSQLLADSPGWTEAFF. CDR3 in DNA: TGCGCCAGCAGCCAACTTTTGGCAGACTCACCTGGATGGACTGAAGCTTTCTTT.

The chain recombines TRBV27 with TRBJ1-2, with a possible D match to TRBD1 (6 bases). V was cut by 5 bases and J by 4 bases, with 14 bases left in between. The CDR3 contains 14 residues. Germline V gives CDR1 MNHEY, CDR2 SMNVEV (reference sequence). CDR3 loop: CASSTGGRGYGYTF. CDR3 nucleotides: TGTGCCAGCAGTACCGGTGGCAGGGGCTATGGCTACACCTTC.

Regarding this clone: One junction end disagrees with the germline gene, perhaps due to a read error. The chain employs TRBV11-2 and TRBJ1-1; D gene uncertain. CDR1 and CDR2 from the germline V gene are SGHAT and FQNNGV. There are 13 residues in the CDR3. CDR3 residues: CASSLGWKERAFF. CDR3 sequence (DNA): TGTGCCAGCAGTTTAGGGTGGAAGGAGCGAGCTTTCTTT.

This chain joins TRBV2 and TRBJ2-7, with 10 bases matching TRBD1. The CDR3 covers 14 residues. Germline-derived CDR1 and CDR2 are SNHLY and FYNNEI. V lost 6 bases to trimming and J lost 12 bases; unmatched junction nucleotides: 14. As DNA, the CDR3 is TGTGCCAGCAGAGACACGGGACAGGGGAACGTCGGGTACTTC. Its translation is CASRDTGQGNVGYF.

The chain employs TRBV25-1 and TRBJ1-1; D not certain. The CDR3 covers 14 residues. The V and J ends lost 10 bases and 4 bases respectively, with 19 bases between them. The germline V gene encodes CDR1 MGHDK and CDR2 SYGVNS. The CDR3 sequence is CATVKDGGSTEAFF. The CDR3 bases are TGTGCCACCGTAAAAGACGGCGGGAGCACTGAAGCTTTCTTT. Based on the CDR3 plus reference TRBV25-1 and TRBJ1-1, the full variable domain is EADIYQTPRYLVIGTGKKITLECSQTMGHDKMYWYQQDPGMELHLIHYSYGVNSTEKGDLSSESTVSRIRTEHFPLTLESARPSHTSQYLCATVKDGGSTEAFFGQGTRLTVV.

The chain recombines TRBV3-1 (or the pseudogene TRBV3-2) with TRBJ2-3; TRBD2 agrees at 13 bases. Losses at the gene ends were 0 bases for V and 2 bases for J; bases not matched to a gene: 23. The CDR3 extends over 24 amino acids. Germline loops: CDR1 LGHDT, CDR2 YNNKEL (reference sequence). The CDR3: CASSQDGTSGGAGARRPNTDTQYF. For the CDR3, the DNA is TGTGCCAGCAGCCAAGATGGAACTAGCGGGGGGGCCGGGGCCCGGAGGCCTAACACAGATACGCAGTATTTT.

The chain is built from TRBV3-1 (or the pseudogene TRBV3-2) and TRBJ2-2, with 8 bases fitting TRBD2. CDR1 LGHDT and CDR2 YNNKEL come from the germline V gene (reference sequence). V dropped 6 bases and J dropped 6; count of bases not matched to a gene: 3. CDR3 length equals 13 residues. CDR3 nucleotide sequence: TGTGCCAGCAGTCAGACTAGCGCCGGGGAGCTGTTTTTT. Residues: CASSQTSAGELFF.

This CDR3 is CASSEWGRPNYGYTF. For the CDR3, the DNA is TGTGCCAGCAGTGAGTGGGGCAGACCGAACTATGGCTACACCTTC. The chain is built from TRBV2 and TRBJ1-2, with D possibly matching TRBD1 (5 bases). Germline V gene sequence: CDR1 SNHLY, CDR2 FYNNEI. This CDR3 is built from 15 residues. The V end was cut by 3 bases, the J end by 2 bases, with 13 bases between. The full variable domain, with the rest looked up from reference TRBV2 and TRBJ1-2, is EPEVTQTPSHQVTQMGQEVILRCVPISNHLYFYWYRQILGQKVEFLVSFYNNEISEKSEIFDDQFSVERPDGSNFTLKIRSTKLEDSAMYFCASSEWGRPNYGYTFGSGTRLTVV.

The chain combines TRBV19 with TRBJ2-4, with D perhaps matching TRBD1 (6 bases). V was trimmed by 2 bases and J by 1 base, leaving 6 bases between them. Per the germline V gene, CDR1 is LNHDA and CDR2 is SQIVND (reference sequence). The CDR3 spans 14 residues. CDR3 nucleotides: TGTGCCAGTAGTATAAGGGGGGCCAAAAACATTCAGTACTTC. It codes for CASSIRGAKNIQYF.

V gene TRBV11-2 combines with J gene TRBJ1-1; 7 nucleotides match TRBD1. Germline values: CDR1 SGHAT, CDR2 FQNNGV. The CDR3 contains 18 residues. The V segment lost 0 bases and the J segment 8 bases; nucleotides outside the gene matches: 18. CDR3 residues: CASSLDQQGTLRLGEAFF. In DNA form, the CDR3 reads TGTGCCAGCAGCTTAGATCAACAGGGGACGTTAAGATTAGGGGAAGCTTTCTTT.

The rearrangement links TRBV6-5 to TRBJ2-3; possible D gene TRBD1, 6 bases. Trimming took 5 bases from V and 1 from J, leaving 10 bases between them. Germline V gene lookup returns CDR1 MNHEY and CDR2 SVGAGI. The CDR3 consists of 14 residues. The CDR3 reads CASSRQVGTDTQYF. For the CDR3, the DNA is TGTGCCAGCAGTAGACAGGTCGGCACAGATACGCAGTATTTT.

The chain combines TRBV6-2 or TRBV6-3 with TRBJ2-5; 7 bases agree with TRBD1. Trimming took 5 bases from V and 2 from J; bases not matched to a gene: 8. Germline lookup yields CDR1 MNHEY and CDR2 SVGEGT. This CDR3 has 15 residues. In DNA, the CDR3 is TGTGCCAGCAGTACCCCTCGGGACAGACAAGAGACCCAGTACTTC. This translates into CASSTPRDRQETQYF.